This T cell receptor (beta chain) was captured by sequencing in a study of identical twins. Study-level points and caveats: Zero-insertion analyses might be partly confounded by invariant T cells like MAIT and iNKT.

As to this clonotype: Its target is unknown.

TCRdb ran MiXCR on the 5' RACE reads and lists one entry per CDR3 protein. The sample carries 500,000 to 550,000 distinct CDR3 sequences, more than 20% recorded once. With 0 bases removed from V and 5 bases from J, the gap between germline ends came to 16 bases. This CDR3 has 16 amino acids. Germline V lookup: CDR1 MGHRA, CDR2 YSYEKL. This same sample was also part of a study on yellow fever vaccine responses in identical twins.

The chain employs TRBV4-1 and TRBJ2-5, with D perhaps TRBD1 (5 bases). The TCR originated in a woman under 30 in good health. Sample: CD4+ T cells sorted from blood. CDR3 region: CASSQDRRQGGETQYF. In DNA, the CDR3 is TGCGCCAGCAGCCAAGATCGGCGGCAGGGCGGCGAGACCCAGTACTTC.